This T cell receptor (beta chain) was sequenced for a study of T cells in Graves' hyperthyroidism and ophthalmopathy. Notes on the study in general: Ophthalmopathy cases were set apart from stable hyperthyroidism by a 13 V-J model.

The hyperthyroidism patients had all been newly diagnosed, and their disease duration was under 2 months. Their ages ranged from 18 to 65 years. The diagnostic basis comprised clinical symptoms, serum thyroxine and TRAb, thyroid ultrasound and orbital computed tomography. RNA transcripts yielded amplified TCR beta CDR3 regions. A first-round RT-PCR of the TCR CDR3 used the HTBI primer set. TCRdb reprocessed the multiplex PCR reads via MiXCR and lists one record per CDR3 protein. The sample has approximately 520,000 distinct CDR3 sequences; around 20% are singletons. This clonotype was found a few times. Antigen specificity is unknown. The sequence derives from a man between 18 and 29 years old with Graves' hyperthyroidism. The sequencing sample was made of blood.

CDR3 in DNA: TGTGCCACCAGTGATGGCGGGGGGGCTGGCCCCAAAGAGACCCAGTACTTC. This sequence encodes CATSDGGGAGPKETQYF. The V and J genes are TRBV24-1 and TRBJ2-5, with 9 nucleotides matching TRBD2. V gave up 3 bases and J gave up 3 bases; unmatched junction bases: 10. The CDR3 spans 17 residues. The germline V gene encodes CDR1 KGHDR and CDR2 SFDVKD.